These 6 T cell receptor beta chains were all obtained from the same sample, sequenced in a study of blood T cell repertoires in COVID-19. TCRdb keeps only in-frame clones here, not all; method: immunoSEQ multiplex PCR. The sample holds approximately 97,000 clones, about 85% seen once. The sequencing input was peripheral blood. These receptors originate from a human donor in a cohort sampled during active COVID-19.

The chain is built from TRBV27 and TRBJ2-1; TRBD2 agrees at 10 bases. CDR3 length: 15 residues. With V trimmed by 2 bases and J by 4 bases, 2 bases remained unmatched. CDR1 and CDR2 (germline): MNHEY, SMNVEV (reference sequence). Here the CDR3 reads CASSLVLAGYNEQFF. For the CDR3, the DNA is TGTGCCAGCAGTTTAGTACTAGCGGGATACAATGAGCAGTTCTTC.

The chain employs TRBV24-1 and TRBJ2-3; a possible D gene is TRBD2 (8 bases). Trimming shortened V by 7 bases and J by 4 bases, and 26 bases separated the two germline ends. The V gene's germline CDR1 is KGHDR and CDR2 SFDVKD. The CDR3 consists of 18 residues. CDR3 nucleotide sequence: TGTGCCACCAGGGGCCGGGACAGCCCGGGACTAGGGGCAGATACGCAGTATTTT. It translates to CATRGRDSPGLGADTQYF.

The genes are TRBV3-1 (or the pseudogene TRBV3-2) and TRBJ2-1; D is possibly TRBD2 (6 bases). The CDR3 is 16 amino acids. V lost 3 bases and J lost 4, with 16 bases in between. Per germline, CDR1 LGHDT and CDR2 YNNKEL (reference sequence). The CDR3 loop is CASSQPGTRRYNEQFF. Here the CDR3 DNA reads TGTGCCAGCAGCCAGCCCGGGACTCGCCGATACAATGAGCAGTTCTTC.

V is TRBV5-4 and J is TRBJ1-1; no clear D. Germline V lookup: CDR1 SGHNT, CDR2 YYREEE (reference sequence). The CDR3 loop spans 14 amino acids. The V end lost 0 bases, the J end lost 0 bases, and 6 bases lay between the germline ends. In nucleotides, the CDR3 is TGTGCCAGCAGCTTGGACAGAGTGAACACTGAAGCTTTCTTT. This codes for CASSLDRVNTEAFF.

V usage is TRBV7-8 and J usage is TRBJ2-4; 8 nucleotides agree with TRBD1. This CDR3 contains 16 residues. Germline V lookup: CDR1 SGHVS, CDR2 FQNEAQ. V was pared by 5 bases and J by 1 base, with 7 bases of the junction left unmatched. DNA of the CDR3: TGTGCCAGCAGCCCAAGACAGGGGAGGGCCAAAAACATTCAGTACTTC. Encoded protein: CASSPRQGRAKNIQYF.

The table lists this clone with a count of one. This chain links TRBV7-2 with TRBJ1-2, with TRBD1 as a possible D gene (6 bases). From germline, CDR1 is SGHTA and CDR2 FQGNSA. The CDR3 runs to 16 residues. V lost 2 bases and J lost 1, with 14 bases in between. CDR3 nucleotides: TGTGCCAGCAGCTTAATGTCCGGGACACATAACTATGGCTACACCTTC. Translating gives CASSLMSGTHNYGYTF. The full variable domain, completed using reference TRBV7-2 and TRBJ1-2, is GAGVSQSPSNKVTEKGKDVELRCDPISGHTALYWYRQSLGQGLEFLIYFQGNSAPDKSGLPSDRFSAERTGGSVSTLTIQRTQQEDSAVYLCASSLMSGTHNYGYTFGSGTRLTVV.